These T cell receptor beta chains were read from a single sample in a study of T cells in Graves' hyperthyroidism and ophthalmopathy. Each CDR3 protein is one row after TCRdb ran MiXCR on the multiplex PCR reads. The table shows about 200,000 distinct CDR3 sequences, with roughly a sixth occurring only once. Sequenced sample: blood. The source of these receptors is a woman between 45 and 65 years old with Graves' hyperthyroidism. The CDR3 runs from the conserved cysteine through the conserved F or W. D genes are given only for firm matches. The listing skips clone size in some rows; elsewhere it reads once, few, many or a size class.

CDR3 DNA | CDR3 protein | J gene | D gene | clone size | V gene
TGTGCCAGCAGCCGGCTAGCGGGAATGGGGGAGCAGTTCTTC | CASSRLAGMGEQFF | TRBJ2-1 | TRBD2 | NA | TRBV11-2
TGTGCCAGCAGCCACGGACTAGCGGGAGAGATCATATACAATGAGCAGTTCTTC | CASSHGLAGEIIYNEQFF | TRBJ2-1 | TRBD2 | many | TRBV3-1
TGCAGTGCCAGTTCCCGGGACAGGGGCACAGATACGCAGTATTTT | CSASSRDRGTDTQYF | TRBJ2-3 | TRBD1 | many | TRBV20-1
TGTGCCAGCATTGGACCCGGAAACACCATATATTTT | CASIGPGNTIYF | TRBJ1-3 | NA | few | TRBV6-1
TGTGCCAGCAGCCGTGGCAGGGGGCCTTACAATGAGCAGTTCTTC | CASSRGRGPYNEQFF | TRBJ2-1 | TRBD1 | many | TRBV7-2
TGTGCCAGCAGTCAGGGACAGACCCCACCCTACGAGCAGTACTTC | CASSQGQTPPYEQYF | TRBJ2-7 | TRBD1 | many | TRBV6-1
TGTGCCAGCAGCCAGGGACCTTTTCCCTACGAGCAGTACTTC | CASSQGPFPYEQYF | TRBJ2-7 | NA | many | TRBV3-1
TGTGCCAGCAGCCCCTCGGCAGCAGAACCTTACAATGAGCAGTTCTTC | CASSPSAAEPYNEQFF | TRBJ2-1 | NA | many | TRBV11-3
TGTGCCAGCAGTCCTCGGGACTATCCACAAGAGACCCAGTACTTC | CASSPRDYPQETQYF | TRBJ2-5 | TRBD2 | many | TRBV27
TGCAGTGCTAGAGAGTTCCAGGGGTCAGCTTTCTTT | CSAREFQGSAFF | TRBJ1-1 | NA | NA | TRBV20-1
TGCGCCAGCAGCGAAAACACCGATCAGCCCCAGCATTTT | CASSENTDQPQHF | TRBJ1-5 | NA | few | TRBV5-1
TGCAGTGCAAGAAACAGGGGGCGATTTTATGGCTACACCTTC | CSARNRGRFYGYTF | TRBJ1-2 | TRBD1 | NA | TRBV20-1
TGTGCCAGCAGCTTAGAGTCAAGCTCCTACAATGAGCAGTTCTTC | CASSLESSSYNEQFF | TRBJ2-1 | NA | NA | TRBV7-3
TGTGCCACCAGTGAACCGGGACAAACCTTCTATGGCTACACCTTC | CATSEPGQTFYGYTF | TRBJ1-2 | NA | NA | TRBV24-1
TGTGCCACCAGTGATTATGGAGGGGATCAGCCCCAGCATTTT | CATSDYGGDQPQHF | TRBJ1-5 | NA | NA | TRBV24-1
TGTGCCATCAGTGAGTTGAGCGAGACTAATGAGCAGTTCTTC | CAISELSETNEQFF | TRBJ2-1 | NA | many | TRBV10-3
TGCAGTGCTAGCGTACCGGGACTAGCGTTCAATGAGCAGTTCTTC | CSASVPGLAFNEQFF | TRBJ2-1 | TRBD2 | few | TRBV20-1
TGTGCCAGCAGCTCCCCTAGCGGGGGGGCCTACGAGCAGTACTTC | CASSSPSGGAYEQYF | TRBJ2-7 | TRBD2 | NA | TRBV9
TGTGCCAGCAGCTTAGGGCGGGGAGGGTCCAACAATGAGCAGTTCTTC | CASSLGRGGSNNEQFF | TRBJ2-1 | TRBD2 | many | TRBV7-9
TGCAGCGTGCGACTAGCGGGAGGGCCCATCGAGCAGTACTTC | CSVRLAGGPIEQYF | TRBJ2-7 | TRBD2 | NA | TRBV29-1
TGTGCCAGCAGGATAGATTCCCGAAAACTGTTTTTT | CASRIDSRKLFF | TRBJ1-4 | NA | many | TRBV28
TGCAGTGCTAGAGATACAGCAGCGGGAGGCCCATCATCCTACAATGAGCAGTTCTTC | CSARDTAAGGPSSYNEQFF | TRBJ2-1 | TRBD2 | few | TRBV20-1
TGTGCCAGCACCCGACCCCTGATGGGATATGGCTACACCTTC | CASTRPLMGYGYTF | TRBJ1-2 | NA | many | TRBV12-3/TRBV12-4
TGTGCCAGCAGCCCCATCGGGACAGGGGCAAGCTCCTATAATTCACCCCTCCACTTT | CASSPIGTGASSYNSPLHF | TRBJ1-6 | TRBD1 | NA | TRBV9
TGTGCCATCAGTGGTTCGGCCATAGCAACCTACGAGCAGTACTTC | CAISGSAIATYEQYF | TRBJ2-7 | NA | many | TRBV10-3
TGTGCCAGCAGCCATAAGGAACTAGCGATCTACGAGCAGTACTTC | CASSHKELAIYEQYF | TRBJ2-7 | TRBD2 | NA | TRBV14
TGTGCCAGCAGCTTTATTAACTATGGCTACACCTTC | CASSFINYGYTF | TRBJ1-2 | NA | many | TRBV7-8
TGTGCCAGCAGTTACGCAGGCCCGTCCTACGAGCAGTACTTC | CASSYAGPSYEQYF | TRBJ2-7 | NA | many | TRBV6-5
TGTGCCACCAGTGATTTCCTAGGTGGCATTCAGTACTTC | CATSDFLGGIQYF | TRBJ2-4 | NA | NA | TRBV24-1
TGTGCCAGCAGTCGCGGAGGAAGCAATCAGCCCCAGCATTTT | CASSRGGSNQPQHF | TRBJ1-5 | NA | many | TRBV27
TGTGCCAGCAGGGGGCTGACTAGCGGGCCCCAAGAGACCCAGTACTTC | CASRGLTSGPQETQYF | TRBJ2-5 | TRBD2 | NA | TRBV12-3/TRBV12-4
TGTGCCAGCAGCGTAGCTGGTCAAATAGATCAGCCCCAGCATTTT | CASSVAGQIDQPQHF | TRBJ1-5 | NA | NA | TRBV9
TGTGCCAGCAGCCAGACTAGCGCGTACACAGATACGCAGTATTTT | CASSQTSAYTDTQYF | TRBJ2-3 | TRBD2 | many | TRBV3-1
TGTGCCAGCAGTTCGGGACAGTCCGGGGGAATTTCGCAGTATTTT | CASSSGQSGGISQYF | TRBJ2-3 | NA | many | TRBV27
TGCAGTGCCCAAAGGGGATCGCGGATCTCTGGAAACACCATATATTTT | CSAQRGSRISGNTIYF | TRBJ1-3 | NA | few | TRBV20-1
TGTGCCAGCAGTCAGGGGTGGACTGAAGCTTTCTTT | CASSQGWTEAFF | TRBJ1-1 | NA | many | TRBV6-5
TGCGCCAGCACACGACAGGGAACTAGCACAGATACGCAGTATTTT | CASTRQGTSTDTQYF | TRBJ2-3 | TRBD1 | many | TRBV5-1
TGTGCCAGCAGCGTAGAACCGAAGAACACCGGGGAGCTGTTTTTT | CASSVEPKNTGELFF | TRBJ2-2 | NA | few | TRBV9
TGTGCCAGCAGTTTGGGAGCGGGAAGCTTCTTGCAGTACTTC | CASSLGAGSFLQYF | TRBJ2-7 | TRBD2 | many | TRBV12-3/TRBV12-4
TGCAGTGCTAGAGAGGCTGGGCTTCGCGAGCAGTACTTC | CSAREAGLREQYF | TRBJ2-7 | NA | many | TRBV20-1
TGTGCCAGCAGTTTATGGCGGGGGGGCTACGAGCAGTACTTC | CASSLWRGGYEQYF | TRBJ2-7 | TRBD2 | many | TRBV12-3/TRBV12-4
TGTGCCAGCACCTTAGCTGGGGGTCAACTAGTTTTCTACGAGCAGTACTTC | CASTLAGGQLVFYEQYF | TRBJ2-7 | NA | many | TRBV6-1
TGTGCCAGCAGTTCTCCACTAGGTTCGAACACCGGGGAGCTGTTTTTT | CASSSPLGSNTGELFF | TRBJ2-2 | NA | few | TRBV28
TGTGCCAGCAGTTTCGGACAGGTCAATCAGCCCCAGCATTTT | CASSFGQVNQPQHF | TRBJ1-5 | TRBD1 | many | TRBV12-3/TRBV12-4
TGTGCCAGCTCCAGTTCGGGGGGCCCCAACTATGGCTACACCTTC | CASSSSGGPNYGYTF | TRBJ1-2 | NA | NA | TRBV18
TGTGCCAGCAGCCAAGGGACAGGAACATACAATGAGCAGTTCTTC | CASSQGTGTYNEQFF | TRBJ2-1 | TRBD1 | NA | TRBV7-6
TGTGCCAGCTCCTTAAAGAGACTTGACAGGACAGATACGCAGTATTTT | CASSLKRLDRTDTQYF | TRBJ2-3 | NA | few | TRBV28
TGCGCCAGCAGCCTTTTGGGGACAGGATCCTACGAGCAGTACTTC | CASSLLGTGSYEQYF | TRBJ2-7 | TRBD1 | NA | TRBV5-1
TGCAGTGCTAGTAGCGGTAGGAAGAACAATGAGCAGTTCTTC | CSASSGRKNNEQFF | TRBJ2-1 | NA | NA | TRBV20-1
TGTGCCAGCAGTTTGGGGGAACGGTTCGGGGGTCACAATGAGCAGTTCTTC | CASSLGERFGGHNEQFF | TRBJ2-1 | NA | NA | TRBV27
TGTGCCACCAGCAGCGGGGGGACCGGGGAGCTGTTTTTT | CATSSGGTGELFF | TRBJ2-2 | TRBD2 | few | TRBV24-1
TGCAGCGTCAAACTCCTAGCGGAGGCCGAGCAGTTCTTC | CSVKLLAEAEQFF | TRBJ2-1 | TRBD2 | NA | TRBV29-1
TGTGCCAGCAGTTCCTCCTTACGCGATTTCGATTTT | CASSSSLRDFDF | TRBJ1-3 | NA | few | TRBV28
TGTGCCAGCAGCCCAGGGTTTATCGGGGAGCTGTTTTTT | CASSPGFIGELFF | TRBJ2-2 | NA | NA | TRBV9